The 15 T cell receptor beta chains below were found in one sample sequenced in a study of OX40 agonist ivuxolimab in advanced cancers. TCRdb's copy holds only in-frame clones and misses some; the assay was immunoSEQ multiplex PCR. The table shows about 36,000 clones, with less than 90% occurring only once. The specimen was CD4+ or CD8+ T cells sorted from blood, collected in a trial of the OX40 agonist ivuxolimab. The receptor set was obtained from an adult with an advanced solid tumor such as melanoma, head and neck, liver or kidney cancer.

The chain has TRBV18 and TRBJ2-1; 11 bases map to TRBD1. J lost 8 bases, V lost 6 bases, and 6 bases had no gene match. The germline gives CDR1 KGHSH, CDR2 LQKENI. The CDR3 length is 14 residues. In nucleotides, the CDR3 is TGTGCCAGCTCCCCCGGGACAGGGGGACATGAGCAGTTCTTC. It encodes CASSPGTGGHEQFF.

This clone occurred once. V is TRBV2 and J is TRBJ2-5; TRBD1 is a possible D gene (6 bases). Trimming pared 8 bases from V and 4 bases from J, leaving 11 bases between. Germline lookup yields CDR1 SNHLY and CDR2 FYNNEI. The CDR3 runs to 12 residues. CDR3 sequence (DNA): TGTGCCAGCGTCCAGGGGACAGAGACCCAGTACTTC. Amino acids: CASVQGTETQYF.

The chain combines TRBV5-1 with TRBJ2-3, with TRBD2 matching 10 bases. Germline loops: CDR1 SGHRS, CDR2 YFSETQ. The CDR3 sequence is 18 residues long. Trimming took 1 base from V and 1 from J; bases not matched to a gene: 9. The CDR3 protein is CASSLYSPAGGGTDTQYF. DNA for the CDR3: TGCGCCAGCAGCTTGTATAGTCCAGCGGGGGGGGGCACAGATACGCAGTATTTT.

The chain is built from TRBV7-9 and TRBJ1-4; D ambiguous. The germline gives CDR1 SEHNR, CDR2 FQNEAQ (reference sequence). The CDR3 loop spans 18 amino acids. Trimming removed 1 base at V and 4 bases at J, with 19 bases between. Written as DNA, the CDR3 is TGTGCCAGCAGCTTAGGGGCACGCGGAGGGCGGGGTAATGAAAAACTGTTTTTT. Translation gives CASSLGARGGRGNEKLFF.

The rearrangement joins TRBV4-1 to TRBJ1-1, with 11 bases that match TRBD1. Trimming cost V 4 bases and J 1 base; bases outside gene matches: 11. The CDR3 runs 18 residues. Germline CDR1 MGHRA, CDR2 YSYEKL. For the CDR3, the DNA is TGCGCCAGCAGCCCGGGGGACAGGGGGGCAAGGGGGAACACTGAAGCTTTCTTT. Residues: CASSPGDRGARGNTEAFF.

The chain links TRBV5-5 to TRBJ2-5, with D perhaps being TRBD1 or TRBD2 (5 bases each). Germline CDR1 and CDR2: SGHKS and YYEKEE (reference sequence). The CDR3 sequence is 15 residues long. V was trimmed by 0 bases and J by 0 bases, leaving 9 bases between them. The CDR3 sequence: CASSLAGLNQETQYF. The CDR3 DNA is TGTGCCAGCAGCTTGGCGGGGCTAAACCAAGAGACCCAGTACTTC.

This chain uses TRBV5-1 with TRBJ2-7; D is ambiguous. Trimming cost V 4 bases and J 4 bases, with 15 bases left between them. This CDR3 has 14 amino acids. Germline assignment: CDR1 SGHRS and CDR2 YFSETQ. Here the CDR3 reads CASSPVGIPYEQYF. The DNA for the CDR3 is TGCGCCAGCAGCCCGGTGGGCATACCTTACGAGCAGTACTTC. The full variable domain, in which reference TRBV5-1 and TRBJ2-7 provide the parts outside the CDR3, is KAGVTQTPRYLIKTRGQQVTLSCSPISGHRSVSWYQQTPGQGLQFLFEYFSETQRNKGNFPGRFSGRQFSNSRSEMNVSTLELGDSALYLCASSPVGIPYEQYFGPGTRLTVT.

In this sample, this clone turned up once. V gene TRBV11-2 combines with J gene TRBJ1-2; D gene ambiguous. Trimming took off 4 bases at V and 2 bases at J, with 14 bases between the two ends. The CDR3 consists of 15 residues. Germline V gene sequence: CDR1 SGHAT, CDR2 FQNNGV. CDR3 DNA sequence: TGTGCCAGCAGCTCGGTTTGGGAGGCCAACTATGGCTACACCTTC. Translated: CASSSVWEANYGYTF.

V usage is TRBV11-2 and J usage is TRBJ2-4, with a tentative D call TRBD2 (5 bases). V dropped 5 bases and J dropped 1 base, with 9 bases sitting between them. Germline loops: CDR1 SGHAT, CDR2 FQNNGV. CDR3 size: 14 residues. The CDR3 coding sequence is TGTGCCAGCAGCCCCCAGCGGGCCAAAAACATTCAGTACTTC. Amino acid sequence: CASSPQRAKNIQYF.

CDR3 region: CASSLLGGSENTIYF. The CDR3 DNA reads TGTGCCAGCAGCTTACTCGGGGGTTCCGAAAACACCATATATTTT. The chain joins TRBV7-2 to TRBJ1-3; tentatively, D is TRBD1 (5 bases). Per the germline V gene, CDR1 is SGHTA and CDR2 is FQGNSA. The CDR3 runs to 15 residues. The V and J ends lost 2 bases and 6 bases respectively, with 14 bases between them. The variable domain in full, with the rest retrieved from reference TRBV7-2 and TRBJ1-3, is GAGVSQSPSNKVTEKGKDVELRCDPISGHTALYWYRQSLGQGLEFLIYFQGNSAPDKSGLPSDRFSAERTGGSVSTLTIQRTQQEDSAVYLCASSLLGGSENTIYFGEGSWLTVV.

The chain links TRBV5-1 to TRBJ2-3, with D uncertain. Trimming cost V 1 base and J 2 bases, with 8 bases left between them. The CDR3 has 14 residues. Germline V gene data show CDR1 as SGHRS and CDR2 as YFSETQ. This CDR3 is CASSLSAITDTQYF. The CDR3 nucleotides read TGCGCCAGCAGCTTGAGCGCCATCACAGATACGCAGTATTTT.

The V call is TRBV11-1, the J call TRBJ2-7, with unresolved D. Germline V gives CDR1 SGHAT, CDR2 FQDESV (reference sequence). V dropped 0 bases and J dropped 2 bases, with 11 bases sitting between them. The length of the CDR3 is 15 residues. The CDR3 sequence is CASSLAAGGAYEQYF. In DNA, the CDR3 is TGTGCCAGCAGCTTAGCCGCTGGCGGAGCCTACGAGCAGTACTTC.

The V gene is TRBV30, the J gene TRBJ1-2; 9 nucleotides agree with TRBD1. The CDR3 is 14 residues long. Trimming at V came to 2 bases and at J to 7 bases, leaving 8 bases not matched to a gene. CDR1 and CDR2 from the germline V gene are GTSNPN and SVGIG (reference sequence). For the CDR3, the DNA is TGTGCCTGGAGTACTCAAAGGACAGGGGCTGGCTACACCTTC. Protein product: CAWSTQRTGAGYTF. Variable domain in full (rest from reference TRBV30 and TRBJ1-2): SQTIHQWPATLVQPVGSPLSLECTVEGTSNPNLYWYRQAAGRGLQLLFYSVGIGQISSEVPQNLSASRPQDRQFILSSKKLLLSDSGFYLCAWSTQRTGAGYTFGSGTRLTVV.

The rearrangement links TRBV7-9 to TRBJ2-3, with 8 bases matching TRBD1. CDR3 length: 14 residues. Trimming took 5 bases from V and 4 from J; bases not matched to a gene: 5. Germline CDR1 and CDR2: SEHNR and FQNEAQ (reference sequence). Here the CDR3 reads CASSTTGVSDTQYF. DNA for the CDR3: TGTGCCAGCAGCACGACAGGGGTTTCAGATACGCAGTATTTT.

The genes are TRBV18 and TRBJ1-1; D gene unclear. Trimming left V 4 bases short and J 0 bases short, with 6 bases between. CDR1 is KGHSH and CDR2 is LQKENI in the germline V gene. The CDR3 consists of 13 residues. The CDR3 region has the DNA TGTGCCAGCTCACTCGCGCTGAACACTGAAGCTTTCTTT. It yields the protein CASSLALNTEAFF.